The 13 T cell receptor beta chains presented below share a single source sample, sequenced in a study of blood T cell repertoires in COVID-19 (TCRdb year 2020). Libraries came from the immunoSEQ multiplex PCR assay. Here the immuneACCESS table is served through TCRdb, limited to in-frame sequences with V and J called. Missing clones are a known gap in these copies; in checked studies unresolved V genes cover under half, and the rest lacks a known reason. This sample comprises about 110,000 clones, roughly 88% of them detected only once. In total, the top ten clones hold under 0.85% of the sample. The sequenced sample consisted of peripheral blood. Receptor source: a woman in her 70s with acute or convalescent COVID-19.

This chain links TRBV18 with TRBJ2-3, with 8 positions matching TRBD1. The CDR3 length is 14 residues. The V and J ends lost 1 base and 6 bases, in that order; junction bases with no gene match: 3. Germline V gene lookup returns CDR1 KGHSH and CDR2 LQKENI. The CDR3 DNA reads TGTGCCAGCTCACCACGACAGGGGTTGGATACGCAGTATTTT. Translating it yields CASSPRQGLDTQYF.

This chain links TRBV3-1 (or the pseudogene TRBV3-2) with TRBJ2-7; 7 nucleotides align to TRBD2. V shed 2 bases, J shed 2 bases, and the junction held 6 bases outside the gene matches. Germline CDR1 reads LGHDT; CDR2 reads YNNKEL (reference sequence). This CDR3 comprises 15 residues. CDR3 bases: TGTGCCAGCAGCCAAAGCGGGCTAGCGGCCTACGAGCAGTACTTC. Encoded protein: CASSQSGLAAYEQYF.

The genes are TRBV7-9 and TRBJ1-5; TRBD1 matches 7 bases. CDR3 length: 15 amino acids. V shed 3 bases and J 4 bases; nucleotides not matched to a gene: 6. Germline V gives CDR1 SEHNR, CDR2 FQNEAQ (reference sequence). The CDR3 sequence is CASSFGTEGNQPQHF. CDR3 nucleotides: TGTGCCAGCAGCTTTGGGACAGAAGGGAATCAGCCCCAGCATTTT.

The chain recombines TRBV5-5 with TRBJ2-5; weak D call: TRBD2 (7 bases). This CDR3 is built from 14 residues. Germline values: CDR1 SGHKS, CDR2 YYEKEE (reference sequence). Trimming cost V 4 bases and J 5 bases, with 15 bases left between them. CDR3 sequence: CASSPWGGLETQYF. The CDR3, as DNA: TGTGCCAGCAGCCCCTGGGGGGGGCTTGAGACCCAGTACTTC.

This clone has only one observation. V and J are TRBV5-1 and TRBJ2-5; D is unclear. Between the trimmed V and J ends, which lost 4 bases and 4 bases, there was a span of 14 bases. The CDR3 sequence is 14 residues long. The V gene's germline CDR1 is SGHRS and CDR2 YFSETQ. CDR3 nucleotide sequence: TGCGCCAGCAGCCAACTACGGAGAGGAGAGACCCAGTACTTC. It translates to CASSQLRRGETQYF.

This chain links TRBV6-5 with TRBJ2-5, with TRBD1 identical over 8 bases. Trimming removed 6 bases from V and 2 bases from J; junction bases left unmatched: 2. Germline CDR1 is MNHEY and CDR2 is SVGAGI. CDR3 length: 13 residues. CDR3 nucleotides: TGTGCCAGCAGAACAGGGGGTCAAGAGACCCAGTACTTC. Its translation is CASRTGGQETQYF.

The rearrangement uses TRBV15 and TRBJ1-5, with D possibly TRBD1 on 6 matching bases. The germline V and J ends were trimmed by 1 base and 3 bases, with 13 bases remaining between them. CDR1 is LNHNV and CDR2 is YYDKDF in the germline V gene (reference sequence). The CDR3 is 16 amino acids. The CDR3 DNA reads as TGTGCCACCAGCAGAGGGTCAGGGGCAGCCAATCAGCCCCAGCATTTT. It yields the protein CATSRGSGAANQPQHF.

The chain is built from TRBV6-5 and TRBJ2-1; D gene ambiguous. Trimming left V 2 bases short and J 5 bases short, with 7 bases between. Germline CDR1 is MNHEY and CDR2 is SVGAGI. The CDR3 has 13 residues. CDR3 coding DNA: TGTGCCAGCAGTTACCAAGAGGACAATGAGCAGTTCTTC. Protein sequence: CASSYQEDNEQFF.

The chain combines TRBV2 with TRBJ1-4, with 9 bases fitting TRBD1. Germline V gene data show CDR1 as SNHLY and CDR2 as FYNNEI. Trimming took 4 bases from V and 8 from J; bases not matched to a gene: 5. The CDR3 runs to 14 residues. CDR3 in amino acids: CASSAGTGREKLFF. CDR3 in DNA: TGTGCCAGCAGTGCCGGGACAGGGCGCGAAAAACTGTTTTTT.

The chain joins TRBV5-1 to TRBJ2-1; 9 bases agree with TRBD2. The J segment lost 10 bases and the V segment lost 0 bases, leaving 11 bases of the junction unmatched. This CDR3 spans 16 amino acids. Per germline, CDR1 SGHRS and CDR2 YFSETQ. The CDR3 nucleotides are TGCGCCAGCAGCTTGGCAGTAGGGCGGGGGGGCCGCGAGCAGTTCTTC. It is translated as CASSLAVGRGGREQFF.

The chain carries TRBV4-2 and TRBJ1-1; D is possibly TRBD1 (5 bases). Germline V gene data show CDR1 as LGHNA and CDR2 as YNFKEQ. The CDR3 has 15 residues. V dropped 0 bases and J dropped 5 bases, with 13 bases sitting between them. The CDR3, as DNA: TGTGCCAGCAGCCAAGATCATGAAAGGGGAACTGAAGCTTTCTTT. It is translated as CASSQDHERGTEAFF.

The chain employs TRBV5-1 and TRBJ1-6; perhaps TRBD1 as D (6 bases). Germline values: CDR1 SGHRS, CDR2 YFSETQ. With 1 base removed from V and 9 bases from J, the gap between germline ends came to 14 bases. CDR3 size: 15 residues. CDR3 loop: CASSLSSGVTSPLHF. The CDR3 nucleotides read TGCGCCAGCAGCTTGAGTTCAGGGGTAACTTCACCCCTCCACTTT.

The V call is TRBV6-5, the J call TRBJ1-5; TRBD1 matches at 7 bases. Trimming at V came to 6 bases and at J to 1 base, leaving 6 bases not matched to a gene. The germline CDR1 and CDR2 sequences are MNHEY and SVGAGI. The CDR3 has 15 amino acids. Here the CDR3 DNA reads TGTGCCAGCAGACAGGGGCGGTGGAGCAATCAGCCCCAGCATTTT. Amino acid sequence: CASRQGRWSNQPQHF.